This T cell receptor (beta chain) was retrieved from a study of radiotherapy plus CTLA-4 blockade in lung cancer. Broader study findings: Radiotherapy plus ipilimumab was followed by expansion in blood of tumor-derived TCR clones.

Points on this clone: Its antigen is still unknown.

Profiled with immunoSEQ multiplex PCR; TCRdb holds only in-frame clones, not every one. The table shows more than 55,000 clones, with around four fifths occurring only once. J lost 6 bases, V lost 0 bases, and 8 bases had no gene match. In germline, CDR1 is MNHEY, CDR2 SVGAGI. There are 15 residues in the CDR3. This chain uses TRBV6-5 with TRBJ2-7; 7 bases fit TRBD1. Sequences were derived from peripheral blood, sampled from a patient treated with radiotherapy plus ipilimumab. The receptor comes from a human donor with non-small cell lung cancer who had a partial response to radiotherapy plus ipilimumab. CDR3 loop: CASSYSATGRREQYF. CDR3 coding DNA: TGTGCCAGCAGTTACTCCGCGACAGGGCGGCGCGAGCAGTACTTC.